Below, 16 T cell receptor beta chains from the same sample are listed, as sequenced in a study of control samples from healthy donors and cancer patients. Clones were read by immunoSEQ multiplex PCR, and TCRdb kept only the in-frame ones, dropping some. The sample lists 150,000 to 180,000 clones; just under 95% were seen once. Material for sequencing was blood. The source of these receptors is a man in his forties or fifties in good health.

V is TRBV12-5 and J is TRBJ1-1, with D hard to call. Germline V gene sequence: CDR1 LGHNT, CDR2 FRNRAP. The CDR3 loop spans 13 amino acids. Trimming took 2 bases from V and 5 from J, leaving 9 bases between them. The CDR3 bases are TGTGCTAGTGGTTTGTTGGGAGGGACTGAAGCTTTCTTT. Protein sequence: CASGLLGGTEAFF.

The J gene is TRBJ1-6, the V gene TRBV18, with D hard to call. The CDR3 extends over 13 amino acids. The V and J ends lost 2 bases and 6 bases respectively, with 5 bases between them. Germline V gene sequence: CDR1 KGHSH, CDR2 LQKENI. The CDR3: CASSPDSNSPLHF. CDR3 in DNA: TGTGCCAGCTCACCAGATTCTAATTCACCCCTCCACTTT.

The chain links TRBV27 to TRBJ2-7; D uncertain. The germline V gene encodes CDR1 MNHEY and CDR2 SMNVEV (reference sequence). CDR3 length: 14 amino acids. Trimming left V 0 bases short and J 3 bases short, with 9 bases between. The CDR3 here is CASSLSRLVYEQYF. The CDR3 coding sequence is TGTGCCAGCAGTTTATCGCGTCTGGTCTACGAGCAGTACTTC.

The genes are TRBV5-4 and TRBJ1-2; 7 bases align to TRBD1. CDR3 length: 13 amino acids. V was pared by 5 bases and J by 8 bases, with 9 bases of the junction left unmatched. Germline CDR1 and CDR2: SGHNT and YYREEE (reference sequence). CDR3 nucleotides: TGTGCCAGCAGGGCGACAGGGATGGGAGGCTACACCTTC. It translates to CASRATGMGGYTF. Supplemented by reference TRBV5-4 and TRBJ1-2, the full variable domain reads ETGVTQSPTHLIKTRGQQVTLRCSSQSGHNTVSWYQQALGQGPQFIFQYYREEENGRGNFPPRFSGLQFPNYSSELNVNALELDDSALYLCASRATGMGGYTFGSGTRLTVV.

The chain is built from TRBV9 and TRBJ1-2; 11 nucleotides agree with TRBD1. Germline lookup yields CDR1 SGDLS and CDR2 YYNGEE. The CDR3 is 14 residues long. Germline trimming cut 4 bases from V and 8 bases from J; bases unmatched to any gene: 7. CDR3: CASSFGQGASGYTF. The CDR3 coding sequence is TGTGCCAGCAGCTTCGGACAGGGGGCGTCGGGCTACACCTTC.

DNA of the CDR3: TGTGCCAGCAGCCGGACCCCCAGGGGGCCCCAGTACGAGCAGTACTTC. Its translation: CASSRTPRGPQYEQYF. The chain is built from TRBV14 and TRBJ2-7; 8 bases are a match to TRBD1. The CDR3 is 16 residues long. V lost 4 bases, J lost 4 bases, and 12 bases stayed unmatched. Germline CDR1 reads SGHDN; CDR2 reads FVKESK.

The chain uses TRBV19 and TRBJ2-2; possibly TRBD1 or TRBD2 for D (5 bases each). The germline gives CDR1 LNHDA, CDR2 SQIVND (reference sequence). CDR3 length equals 15 residues. V was cut by 5 bases and J by 4 bases, with 14 bases left in between. The CDR3 is CASSAAGTATGELFF. CDR3 sequence (DNA): TGTGCCAGTAGTGCAGCCGGGACCGCCACCGGGGAGCTGTTTTTT.

The V gene is TRBV29-1, the J gene TRBJ1-6; a weak D match, TRBD1 (5 bases). CDR1 SQVTM and CDR2 ANQGSEA come from the germline V gene. CDR3 size: 11 residues. The V and J ends lost 3 bases and 14 bases respectively, with 11 bases between them. Here the CDR3 DNA reads TGCAGCGTTGAGGGCGGGGGAACCCTCCACTTT. This translates into CSVEGGGTLHF.

This sequence joins TRBV18 and TRBJ2-7; weak D call: TRBD1 (6 bases). V lost 4 bases and J lost 3, with 13 bases in between. This CDR3 is built from 14 residues. From germline, CDR1 is KGHSH and CDR2 LQKENI. The CDR3 coding sequence is TGTGCCAGCTCACGGGAGAAGGGGGTCTACGAGCAGTACTTC. Translating gives CASSREKGVYEQYF.

The CDR3 reads CAAGSGNTIYF. The CDR3 nucleotides are TGTGCCGCGGGTTCTGGAAACACCATATATTTT. This chain uses TRBV21-1 with TRBJ1-3. TRBV21-1 is deemed a pseudogene. The length of the CDR3 is 11 residues.

The chain uses TRBV28 and TRBJ1-6; D unresolved. Trimming pared 5 bases from V and 9 bases from J, leaving 8 bases between. CDR1 MDHEN and CDR2 SYDVKM come from the germline V gene. The CDR3 sequence is 12 residues long. The CDR3 DNA follows: TGTGCCAGCAGTCTCATACGTTCACCCCTCCACTTT. Its protein product is CASSLIRSPLHF.

This rearrangement joins TRBV18 to TRBJ1-1, with 8 nucleotides matching TRBD1. This CDR3 spans 14 amino acids. The ends lost 6 bases at V and 4 bases at J; junction bases unmatched: 7. Germline CDR1 KGHSH, CDR2 LQKENI. The CDR3 nucleotides read TGTGCCAGCTCCCCTCAGGGGGCGAGCACTGAAGCTTTCTTT. It specifies CASSPQGASTEAFF. Full variable domain (rest looked up from reference TRBV18 and TRBJ1-1): NAGVMQNPRHLVRRRGQEARLRCSPMKGHSHVYWYRQLPEEGLKFMVYLQKENIIDESGMPKERFSAEFPKEGPSILRIQQVVRGDSAAYFCASSPQGASTEAFFGQGTRLTVV.

A remark on this clone: This sample also contains other DNA sequences that code for the same CDR3. The chain uses TRBV28 and TRBJ1-2; the D is unclear. CDR1 and CDR2 (germline): MDHEN, SYDVKM. The V end was cut by 9 bases, the J end by 2 bases, with 16 bases between. The CDR3 has 14 amino acids. The CDR3 DNA reads as TGTGCCAGTACGGAGCAGGATGGGAACTATGGCTACACCTTC. This codes for CASTEQDGNYGYTF.

The rearrangement uses TRBV5-1 and TRBJ1-1; no firm D call. V lost 1 base and J lost 8, with 15 bases in between. The CDR3 is 14 amino acids. Germline lookup yields CDR1 SGHRS and CDR2 YFSETQ. This chain's CDR3 is CASSLYRSTLEAFF. The DNA of the CDR3 is TGCGCCAGCAGCTTGTATCGCTCGACATTAGAAGCTTTCTTT.

The chain carries TRBV29-1 and TRBJ1-1, with 8 nucleotides matching TRBD1. CDR1 is SQVTM and CDR2 is ANQGSEA in the germline V gene. V lost 5 bases, J lost 4 bases, and 6 bases stayed unmatched. The CDR3 loop spans 13 amino acids. The CDR3 here is CSVKSGGGTEAFF. In nucleotides, the CDR3 is TGCAGCGTTAAGTCAGGGGGCGGCACTGAAGCTTTCTTT.

This clone was picked up one time. The chain couples TRBV24-1 to TRBJ1-1; tentative D call: TRBD1 (5 bases). In germline, CDR1 is KGHDR, CDR2 SFDVKD. Trimming shortened V by 9 bases and J by 4 bases, and 17 bases separated the two germline ends. CDR3 length: 14 residues. The CDR3 nucleotides are TGTGCCACCCGGGGGAACGGGGCAGGCACTGAAGCTTTCTTT. As protein: CATRGNGAGTEAFF.